Listed here are 21 T cell receptor beta chains from one sample, sequenced in a study of blood T cell repertoires in COVID-19. Method: immunoSEQ multiplex PCR; TCRdb's copy keeps in-frame clones and lacks some. The sample contains over 250,000 clones, 85% of which appear only once. Material for sequencing was peripheral blood. These receptor sequences come from a human donor in a cohort sampled during active COVID-19.

The chain has TRBV7-2 and TRBJ2-3; maybe TRBD2 (5 bases). The ends were cut back, 4 bases at V and 2 bases at J, with 10 bases in the middle. The CDR3 is made up of 14 amino acids. Germline-derived CDR1 and CDR2 are SGHTA and FQGNSA. CDR3: CASSSGLPTDTQYF. CDR3 DNA: TGTGCCAGCAGCTCCGGACTTCCCACAGATACGCAGTATTTT.

The chain recombines TRBV6-4 with TRBJ2-2; D remains ambiguous. CDR1 is MRHNA, CDR2 SNTAGT, per germline. V gave up 4 bases and J gave up 5 bases, with 11 bases separating them. CDR3 length: 14 amino acids. This CDR3 is CASSAAEETGELFF. CDR3 sequence (DNA): TGTGCCAGCAGTGCGGCCGAGGAAACCGGGGAGCTGTTTTTT.

Comments on this clone: Other nucleotide sequences in the sample specify the same CDR3. The rearrangement uses TRBV14 and TRBJ2-7, with D possibly matching TRBD1 (5 bases). CDR1 is SGHDN and CDR2 is FVKESK in the germline V gene. Trimming removed 4 bases at V and 5 bases at J, with 9 bases between. The CDR3 is made up of 12 amino acids. In DNA form, the CDR3 reads TGTGCCAGCAGCCGGCAGGGTCACGAGCAGTACTTC. Its translation is CASSRQGHEQYF.

The chain couples TRBV6-5 to TRBJ1-2; 8 bases are a match to TRBD1. Unmatched junction bases numbered 6, after V lost 6 bases and J lost 6 bases. The CDR3 is 13 residues long. Germline CDR1 is MNHEY and CDR2 is SVGAGI. This chain's CDR3 is CASRLGQGDGYTF. The CDR3 nucleotides are TGTGCCAGCAGGCTTGGACAGGGAGATGGCTACACCTTC.

V is TRBV7-2 and J is TRBJ2-7; TRBD2 might be the D (6 bases). V was trimmed by 5 bases and J by 4 bases, leaving 18 bases between them. Germline V lookup: CDR1 SGHTA, CDR2 FQGNSA. The CDR3 has 15 amino acids. CDR3 loop: CASSQTGGRGYEQYF. For the CDR3, the DNA is TGTGCCAGCAGCCAGACCGGGGGTCGGGGGTACGAGCAGTACTTC.

This clone was observed a single time. The gene calls are TRBV5-1 and TRBJ2-1, with D perhaps matching TRBD1 (5 bases). The V gene lost 0 bases and the J gene lost 6 bases, with 10 bases spanning the gap. The CDR3 sequence is 14 residues long. Germline V gene data show CDR1 as SGHRS and CDR2 as YFSETQ. CDR3 protein: CASSLVGRVNEQFF. Here the CDR3 DNA reads TGCGCCAGCAGCTTGGTGGGCAGGGTCAATGAGCAGTTCTTC. Full variable domain (missing parts from reference TRBV5-1 and TRBJ2-1): KAGVTQTPRYLIKTRGQQVTLSCSPISGHRSVSWYQQTPGQGLQFLFEYFSETQRNKGNFPGRFSGRQFSNSRSEMNVSTLELGDSALYLCASSLVGRVNEQFFGPGTRLTVL.

This clone was observed a handful of times. The chain employs TRBV30 and TRBJ1-3, with a tentative D call TRBD1 (6 bases). The CDR3 runs 15 residues. V was clipped by 4 bases and J by 0 bases, with 13 bases between them. Germline CDR1 reads GTSNPN; CDR2 reads SVGIG (reference sequence). CDR3 protein: CAWTVGGFSGNTIYF. The CDR3 region has the DNA TGTGCCTGGACCGTTGGGGGCTTCTCTGGAAACACCATATATTTT. Full variable domain (remainder filled in from reference TRBV30 and TRBJ1-3): SQTIHQWPATLVQPVGSPLSLECTVEGTSNPNLYWYRQAAGRGLQLLFYSVGIGQISSEVPQNLSASRPQDRQFILSSKKLLLSDSGFYLCAWTVGGFSGNTIYFGEGSWLTVV.

The J gene is TRBJ2-3, the V gene TRBV7-6, with 7 positions matching TRBD1. Germline CDR1 reads SGHVS; CDR2 reads FNYEAQ. The J segment lost 2 bases and the V segment lost 0 bases, leaving 11 bases of the junction unmatched. CDR3 length: 18 amino acids. Here the CDR3 DNA reads TGTGCCAGCAGCTTAGCGCAGACAGGGATTGGGTTCACAGATACGCAGTATTTT. Protein: CASSLAQTGIGFTDTQYF.

This clone was seen once. The chain uses TRBV10-3 and TRBJ2-7; 12 bases are a match to TRBD2. Looked up from germline, CDR1 is ENHRY and CDR2 is SYGVKD. Unmatched junction bases numbered 2, after V lost 1 base and J lost 7 bases. This CDR3 has 14 residues. CDR3 nucleotide sequence: TGTGCCATCAGTGAGTATGGGACTAGCGGGGAGCAGTACTTC. It translates to CAISEYGTSGEQYF.

In nucleotides, the CDR3 is TGTGCCAGCAGTGAACAGGGGGCAGATACGCAGTATTTT. Its protein is CASSEQGADTQYF. J is TRBJ2-3 and V is TRBV6-4; 8 bases map to TRBD1. This CDR3 has 13 amino acids. The germline gives CDR1 MRHNA, CDR2 SNTAGT. Trimming took 3 bases from V and 4 from J; bases not matched to a gene: 0.

The V gene is TRBV18, the J gene TRBJ2-1, with TRBD2 matching 7 bases. V trimming: 3 bases; J trimming: 0 bases; junction bases outside the gene matches: 8. Germline CDR1 and CDR2: KGHSH and LQKENI. The CDR3 spans 17 residues. The CDR3 spells CASSPQGAGSSYNEQFF. CDR3 nucleotides: TGTGCCAGCTCACCCCAGGGAGCGGGGAGCTCCTACAATGAGCAGTTCTTC.

This clone was recorded only once. The V call is TRBV15, the J call TRBJ2-3, with 12 bases lining up with TRBD2. This CDR3 spans 17 amino acids. Germline CDR1 is LNHNV and CDR2 is YYDKDF (reference sequence). Trimming removed 1 base from V and 6 bases from J; junction bases left unmatched: 8. For the CDR3, the DNA is TGTGCCACCAGCAGAGCAAGGATCCTAGCGGGAGGGGATACGCAGTATTTT. Encoded protein: CATSRARILAGGDTQYF. Based on the CDR3 plus reference TRBV15 and TRBJ2-3, the full variable domain is DAMVIQNPRYQVTQFGKPVTLSCSQTLNHNVMYWYQQKSSQAPKLLFHYYDKDFNNEADTPDNFQSRRPNTSFCFLDIRSPGLGDTAMYLCATSRARILAGGDTQYFGPGTRLTVL.

This clone was recorded a few times. CDR3 coding DNA: TGTGCCACCAGCAGAGAACAGGGGTCCCTCCACTTT. It codes for CATSREQGSLHF. The rearrangement uses TRBV15 and TRBJ1-6, with 7 bases matching TRBD1. V shed 0 bases and J 14 bases; nucleotides not matched to a gene: 1. The CDR3 contains 12 residues. Germline lookup yields CDR1 LNHNV and CDR2 YYDKDF (reference sequence).

The V gene is TRBV18, the J gene TRBJ1-5; D call uncertain. V lost 3 bases and J 2 bases, leaving 8 bases between the germline ends. Germline values: CDR1 KGHSH, CDR2 LQKENI. The CDR3 runs to 14 residues. The CDR3 region is CASSPQNGNQPQHF. CDR3 nucleotide sequence: TGTGCCAGCTCACCCCAGAACGGCAATCAGCCCCAGCATTTT.

J is TRBJ2-5 and V is TRBV12-3 or TRBV12-4; D ambiguous. This CDR3 region has 11 residues. Trimming removed 6 bases from V and 5 bases from J, with 7 bases in between. The DNA for the CDR3 is TGTGCCAGCAGCTTTTCTGAGACCCAGTACTTC. Translating gives CASSFSETQYF.

This clone was detected once. This chain connects TRBV18 to TRBJ1-1; 7 bases line up with TRBD1. Germline trimming cut 1 base from V and 1 base from J; bases unmatched to any gene: 3. This CDR3 has 15 amino acids. The germline gives CDR1 KGHSH, CDR2 LQKENI. The CDR3 DNA follows: TGTGCCAGCTCACCACGAACAGGGGAGAACACTGAAGCTTTCTTT. As protein: CASSPRTGENTEAFF.

The J gene is TRBJ2-5, the V gene TRBV5-1; TRBD1 agrees at 11 bases. The CDR3 totals 14 residues. Looked up from germline, CDR1 is SGHRS and CDR2 is YFSETQ. With 3 bases clipped from V and 4 bases from J, the junction kept 2 bases outside the gene matches. The CDR3 DNA is TGCGCCAGCAGCTGGGGGACAGGGGGAGAGACCCAGTACTTC. This sequence encodes CASSWGTGGETQYF.

This clone was recorded a few times. The genes are TRBV5-1 and TRBJ2-7; tentative D call: TRBD2 (5 bases). This CDR3 has 17 amino acids. V lost 2 bases and J lost 3, with 21 bases in between. Germline CDR1 reads SGHRS; CDR2 reads YFSETQ. CDR3 loop: CASSLGIEWELGYEQYF. CDR3 DNA sequence: TGCGCCAGCAGCTTAGGTATAGAGTGGGAGCTCGGCTACGAGCAGTACTTC.

V usage is TRBV29-1 and J usage is TRBJ1-1, with D possibly matching TRBD1 (5 bases). This CDR3 has 13 amino acids. CDR1 and CDR2 (germline): SQVTM, ANQGSEA. The CDR3 nucleotides are TGCAGGGGTGGGAGGGGACTGAACACTGAAGCTTTCTTT. This encodes CRGGRGLNTEAFF.

As to this clone: Other DNA variants within this sample encode the same CDR3. The chain has TRBV5-1 and TRBJ2-7; the match to TRBD2 covers 10 bases. Trimming cost V 0 bases and J 3 bases; bases outside gene matches: 3. Germline values: CDR1 SGHRS, CDR2 YFSETQ. The CDR3 has 15 amino acids. The CDR3 bases are TGCGCCAGCAGCTTGGTGGCTAGCGGGAGCTACGAGCAGTACTTC. This codes for CASSLVASGSYEQYF.

V usage is TRBV14 and J usage is TRBJ2-2, with 14 bases that match TRBD2. CDR3 length: 15 residues. Germline assignment: CDR1 SGHDN and CDR2 FVKESK. Trimming took 5 bases from V and 5 from J; bases not matched to a gene: 1. The CDR3 bases are TGTGCCAGCAGCAGACTAGCGGGAGGGACCGGGGAGCTGTTTTTT. Amino acids: CASSRLAGGTGELFF.